A single sample gave rise to the 32 T cell receptor beta chains below, sequenced in a study of T cells in Graves' hyperthyroidism and ophthalmopathy. The source material, RNA transcripts, was used to amplify TCR beta CDR3 regions. First-round RT-PCR of the TCR CDR3 relied on the HTBI primer set. MiXCR, run by TCRdb on the multiplex PCR reads, gives a single entry per CDR3 protein. This table has approximately 610,000 distinct CDR3 sequences, 14% to 15% appearing once. Sequencing input: blood. Every receptor here comes from a woman aged 40 to 50 with Graves' ophthalmopathy.

This clonotype was seen repeatedly, ten times or more. One end of the junction does not line up with germline, which may come from a read error. V gene TRBV28 combines with J gene TRBJ1-5; 7 nucleotides agree with TRBD1. Germline lookup yields CDR1 MDHEN and CDR2 SYDVKM. CDR3 length equals 15 residues. The CDR3 loop reads CAGRRRGLSNQPQHF. CDR3 bases: TGTGCCGGCAGACGTAGGGGGCTTAGCAATCAGCCCCAGCATTTT.

This clonotype was seen many times. The chain links TRBV27 to TRBJ2-2; 8 bases map to TRBD1. The germline gives CDR1 MNHEY, CDR2 SMNVEV (reference sequence). The V gene end was trimmed by 2 bases and the J gene end by 7 bases; junction bases not matched to a gene: 3. The CDR3 length is 14 residues. CDR3 in DNA: TGTGCCAGCAGTTTACAACAGGGGGGCGGGGAGCTGTTTTTT. It codes for CASSLQQGGGELFF.

This clonotype was observed at least ten times. The chain couples TRBV7-8 to TRBJ2-2; 9 nucleotides agree with TRBD1. Germline assignment: CDR1 SGHVS and CDR2 FQNEAQ. The V gene end was trimmed by 5 bases and the J gene end by 4 bases; junction bases not matched to a gene: 5. The CDR3 has 15 amino acids. The CDR3 DNA reads as TGTGCCAGCAGCCCTTTACAGGGGGCCACCGGGGAGCTGTTTTTT. This codes for CASSPLQGATGELFF.

This clonotype has at least ten counts. The chain links TRBV12-3 or TRBV12-4 to TRBJ2-2, with 8 nucleotides matching TRBD1. This CDR3 spans 14 amino acids. The J segment lost 6 bases and the V segment lost 2 bases, leaving 2 bases of the junction unmatched. The CDR3 coding sequence is TGTGCCAGCAGTTTACAGGGGGCCGCCGGGGAGCTGTTTTTT. As protein: CASSLQGAAGELFF.

This clonotype has at least ten counts. The chain has TRBV19 and TRBJ2-2; 11 bases line up with TRBD2. The CDR3 is 16 residues long. J gave up 6 bases and V 1 base, and 4 bases lay outside the gene matches. Germline values: CDR1 LNHDA, CDR2 SQIVND (reference sequence). CDR3 coding DNA: TGTGCCAGTAGTATAGCGGCTAGCGGGAGGTCCGGGGAGCTGTTTTTT. Its translation is CASSIAASGRSGELFF.

This clonotype came up many times. V is TRBV15 and J is TRBJ1-1; D not certain. The CDR3 spans 13 residues. V lost 4 bases to trimming and J lost 7 bases, with 13 bases between them. Germline CDR1 and CDR2: LNHNV and YYDKDF (reference sequence). CDR3 loop: CATSTPAFIEAFF. Written as DNA, the CDR3 is TGTGCCACCAGCACCCCTGCCTTTATTGAAGCTTTCTTT.

This clonotype was seen at least ten times. The genes are TRBV12-3 or TRBV12-4 and TRBJ2-7; 11 bases are shared with TRBD1. The length of the CDR3 is 15 residues. J gave up 7 bases and V 3 bases, and 8 bases lay outside the gene matches. This CDR3 reads CASSFRRTGGWEQYF. The CDR3 DNA follows: TGTGCCAGCAGTTTTAGAAGGACAGGGGGCTGGGAGCAGTACTTC.

This clonotype was seen more than once but under ten times. The rearrangement uses TRBV12-3 or TRBV12-4 and TRBJ2-2, with D possibly being TRBD1 (5 bases). CDR3 length: 16 amino acids. Trimming shortened V by 3 bases and J by 6 bases, and 17 bases separated the two germline ends. CDR3 residues: CASSLVRAPRAGELFF. CDR3 DNA: TGTGCCAGCAGTTTGGTCAGGGCGCCAAGGGCCGGGGAGCTGTTTTTT.

This clonotype was seen more than once but under ten times. This clone may be a read error of a much larger clone one base away. CDR3 bases: TGTGCCATCAGTGAGACATCCCACAATCAGCCCCAGCATTTT. Its protein product is CAISETSHNQPQHF. This rearrangement joins TRBV10-3 to TRBJ1-5, with unresolved D. This CDR3 is 14 amino acids long. Trimming left V 2 bases short and J 3 bases short, with 8 bases between. Germline CDR1 reads ENHRY; CDR2 reads SYGVKD.

This clonotype was found many times. CDR3: CASSYSPGSSEAFF. The DNA of the CDR3 is TGTGCCAGCAGTTACTCCCCAGGGTCGTCTGAAGCTTTCTTT. The chain is built from TRBV6-5 and TRBJ1-1, with a tentative D call TRBD1 (5 bases). Germline V gene sequence: CDR1 MNHEY, CDR2 SVGAGI. V was cut by 0 bases and J by 6 bases, with 11 bases left in between. The CDR3 has 14 amino acids.

The J gene is TRBJ1-5, the V gene TRBV20-1; TRBD1 might be the D (5 bases). In germline, CDR1 is DFQATT, CDR2 SNEGSKA (reference sequence). CDR3 length: 15 residues. Trimming took 6 bases from V and 0 from J, leaving 15 bases between them. The DNA for the CDR3 is TGCAGTGCCCGACTAGCAGGGTTTAGCAATCAGCCCCAGCATTTT. Encoded protein: CSARLAGFSNQPQHF.

This clonotype was seen at least ten times. The rearrangement links TRBV28 to TRBJ2-2; D is uncertain. V gave up 4 bases and J gave up 6 bases, with 6 bases separating them. CDR3 length: 12 residues. Germline V gene lookup returns CDR1 MDHEN and CDR2 SYDVKM. Here the CDR3 reads CASSSLSGELFF. The DNA of the CDR3 is TGTGCCAGCAGTTCACTTTCCGGGGAGCTGTTTTTT.

This clonotype came up many times. DNA for the CDR3: TGTGCCAGCAGTTCAAGACAGGGGGCACGTCAGCCCCAGCATTTT. Amino acid sequence: CASSSRQGARQPQHF. The rearrangement uses TRBV28 and TRBJ1-5, with 10 bases that match TRBD1. CDR1 and CDR2 from the germline V gene are MDHEN and SYDVKM. Trimming cost V 4 bases and J 6 bases; bases outside gene matches: 6. The CDR3 consists of 15 residues.

This clonotype was counted at least ten times. The V call is TRBV7-2, the J call TRBJ2-5; D is tentatively TRBD1 or TRBD2 (5 bases each). The CDR3 spans 14 residues. From germline, CDR1 is SGHTA and CDR2 FQGNSA. Trimming stripped 6 bases from V and 10 bases from J, with 21 bases between. The CDR3 here is CASRSQGVGGIQYF. The CDR3 DNA follows: TGTGCCAGCAGGTCCCAGGGAGTGGGTGGGATCCAGTACTTC.

The V call is TRBV25-1, the J call TRBJ1-1; D may be TRBD1 (6 bases). The V gene lost 4 bases and the J gene lost 1 base, with 25 bases spanning the gap. Per germline, CDR1 MGHDK and CDR2 SYGVNS. CDR3 size: 19 residues. In nucleotides, the CDR3 is TGTGCCAGCAGTGCCAGGGGAGGGATCGGGGAGGGCCCGAACACTGAAGCTTTCTTT. Translating it yields CASSARGGIGEGPNTEAFF.

This clonotype was seen at least ten times. The V call is TRBV28, the J call TRBJ2-4; 9 positions match TRBD2. The CDR3 covers 16 residues. V was pared by 6 bases and J by 0 bases, with 6 bases of the junction left unmatched. Germline V CDR1 and CDR2: MDHEN, SYDVKM. The CDR3 DNA follows: TGTGCCAGCAGCTTAGCGGGAGACCTAGCCAAAAACATTCAGTACTTC. Its protein is CASSLAGDLAKNIQYF.

This clonotype occurred many times. The chain combines TRBV7-8 with TRBJ2-1; possibly TRBD2 for D (5 bases). The ends were cut back, 1 base at V and 9 bases at J, with 10 bases in the middle. This CDR3 comprises 13 residues. In germline, CDR1 is SGHVS, CDR2 FQNEAQ. CDR3 protein: CASSLVSVGEQFF. The CDR3 region has the DNA TGTGCCAGCAGCTTAGTTAGCGTCGGTGAGCAGTTCTTC.

This clonotype has a handful of counts. This rearrangement joins TRBV9 to TRBJ2-4, with 9 bases fitting TRBD2. V trimming: 0 bases; J trimming: 4 bases; junction bases outside the gene matches: 2. Germline CDR1 and CDR2: SGDLS and YYNGEE. The CDR3 loop spans 15 amino acids. CDR3 sequence: CASSVGRGGKNIQYF. The CDR3 bases are TGTGCCAGCAGCGTAGGGCGGGGGGGTAAAAACATTCAGTACTTC.

This clonotype was counted ten times or more. This chain links TRBV6-1 with TRBJ1-1; D unclear. V lost 6 bases and J lost 0, with 5 bases in between. Germline-derived CDR1 and CDR2 are MNHNS and SASEGT. The CDR3 is 12 residues long. The DNA of the CDR3 is TGTGCCAGCAGCCACCTGAACACTGAAGCTTTCTTT. Translating it yields CASSHLNTEAFF.

This clonotype was observed many times. This chain connects TRBV20-1 to TRBJ1-2, with D unresolved. V dropped 1 base and J dropped 5 bases, with 17 bases sitting between them. The germline V gene has CDR1 DFQATT and CDR2 SNEGSKA (reference sequence). This CDR3 spans 15 amino acids. CDR3: CSARVHGLGDYGYTF. The DNA of the CDR3 is TGCAGTGCTAGAGTACATGGGTTGGGTGATTATGGCTACACCTTC.

This clonotype came up many times. The chain employs TRBV18 and TRBJ2-5, with 14 bases matching TRBD2. V was clipped by 8 bases and J by 4 bases; unmatched bases: 3. CDR3 length: 14 amino acids. CDR1 KGHSH and CDR2 LQKENI come from the germline V gene. The CDR3 reads CASGTSGRGETQYF. CDR3 coding DNA: TGTGCCAGCGGGACTAGCGGGAGAGGAGAGACCCAGTACTTC.

This clonotype has a count of ten or more. In DNA, the CDR3 is TGCAGTGCTAAAGAGCGGTACTACGAGCAGTACTTC. This sequence encodes CSAKERYYEQYF. This sequence joins TRBV20-1 and TRBJ2-7; maybe TRBD2 (5 bases). V lost 4 bases to trimming and J lost 3 bases, with 10 bases between them. This CDR3 has 12 amino acids. Germline CDR1 reads DFQATT; CDR2 reads SNEGSKA (reference sequence).

This clonotype was picked up a small number of times. The V gene is TRBV27, the J gene TRBJ2-7; either TRBD1 or TRBD2 may supply D (5 bases each). This CDR3 has 15 amino acids. V was shortened by 2 bases and J by 4 bases, with 15 bases between the two germline ends. Germline values: CDR1 MNHEY, CDR2 SMNVEV (reference sequence). The CDR3 DNA is TGTGCCAGCAGTTTAGGAGGAACAGGATGGTACGAGCAGTACTTC. Amino acids: CASSLGGTGWYEQYF.

The chain has TRBV6-1 and TRBJ2-5, with D hard to call. Germline assignment: CDR1 MNHNS and CDR2 SASEGT. The CDR3 contains 14 residues. The ends were cut back, 2 bases at V and 5 bases at J, with 12 bases in the middle. CDR3 loop: CASSESPGQETQYF. The CDR3 DNA sequence: TGTGCCAGCAGTGAATCGCCAGGCCAGGAGACCCAGTACTTC.

This clonotype was seen many times. The V gene is TRBV30, the J gene TRBJ2-7; D is unresolved. V was shortened by 2 bases and J by 5 bases, with 7 bases between the two germline ends. The CDR3 is made up of 11 amino acids. Germline CDR1 reads GTSNPN; CDR2 reads SVGIG (reference sequence). The CDR3 coding sequence is TGTGCCTGGAGTCCTTCCCACGAGCAGTACTTC. It yields the protein CAWSPSHEQYF.

This clonotype has at least ten counts. This chain uses TRBV12-3 or TRBV12-4 with TRBJ1-1; TRBD1 aligns across 9 bases. The CDR3 consists of 17 residues. J lost 0 bases, V lost 9 bases, and 14 bases had no gene match. CDR3 loop: CASSTLGQGGMNTEAFF. In DNA form, the CDR3 reads TGTGCCAGTTCAACCCTGGGACAGGGAGGAATGAACACTGAAGCTTTCTTT.

The chain has TRBV6-5 and TRBJ1-1, with D hard to call. The CDR3 loop spans 15 amino acids. The germline V gene has CDR1 MNHEY and CDR2 SVGAGI. The V end was cut by 2 bases, the J end by 0 bases, with 10 bases between. The CDR3 is CASSYPGRMNTEAFF. In DNA form, the CDR3 reads TGTGCCAGCAGTTACCCCGGACGGATGAACACTGAAGCTTTCTTT.

This clonotype showed up many times. The rearrangement joins TRBV19 to TRBJ2-2; 16 bases match TRBD2. After removal of 5 bases from V and 5 bases from J, the junction contained 5 bases not matched to a gene. Germline lookup yields CDR1 LNHDA and CDR2 SQIVND (reference sequence). This CDR3 region has 17 residues. CDR3 DNA sequence: TGTGCCAGTAGTGTGGGACTAGCGGGAGGGCGGACCGGGGAGCTGTTTTTT. Translating it yields CASSVGLAGGRTGELFF.

At least ten counts were recorded for this clonotype. V is TRBV25-1 and J is TRBJ2-7; D is possibly TRBD1 or TRBD2 (5 bases each). Trimming pared 8 bases from V and 5 bases from J, leaving 10 bases between. Germline CDR1 and CDR2: MGHDK and SYGVNS. The CDR3 totals 11 residues. CDR3 nucleotide sequence: TGTGCCAGCGCGAGGGGACACGAGCAGTACTTC. It yields the protein CASARGHEQYF.

The V call is TRBV4-3, the J call TRBJ2-2; possible D gene TRBD1, 5 bases. CDR1 is LGHNA, CDR2 YSLEER, per germline. There are 15 residues in the CDR3. V lost 1 base, J lost 2 bases, and 8 bases lay in between. This CDR3 is CASSQARVNTGELFF. In DNA, the CDR3 is TGCGCCAGCAGCCAAGCCAGGGTCAACACCGGGGAGCTGTTTTTT.

On this clonotype: A much larger clone differs by one base, so this may be a read error. V gene TRBV19 combines with J gene TRBJ2-7; D is perhaps TRBD2 (6 bases). The CDR3 has 13 residues. With 8 bases removed from V and 4 bases from J, the gap between germline ends came to 15 bases. Germline CDR1 and CDR2: LNHDA and SQIVND (reference sequence). The CDR3 nucleotides are TGTGCCAGTGACCGGATAGGGACTTACGAGCAGTACTTC. Translating gives CASDRIGTYEQYF.

This clonotype has a count of ten or more. This chain joins TRBV2 and TRBJ2-3; no clear D gene. Between the trimmed V and J ends, which lost 6 bases and 5 bases, there was a span of 18 bases. The CDR3 spans 15 residues. CDR1 SNHLY and CDR2 FYNNEI come from the germline V gene. CDR3 bases: TGTGCCAGCAGCGCTCCGGACCTGGGTGGAGATACGCAGTATTTT. It encodes CASSAPDLGGDTQYF.